This TCR beta chain came from a study of T-cell memory formation after mild COVID-19. Study observations and caveats: Clones that contracted clustered mainly in CM and EM if CD4+ and in EMRA if CD8+.

One entry per CDR3 protein, called by TCRdb with MiXCR from the 5' RACE reads. The sample comprises approximately 240,000 distinct CDR3 sequences, over 15% of which are singletons, and 3% to 4.5% rests with the top ten. This clonotype was counted between two and nine times. Its cognate antigen is unknown. Germline assignment: CDR1 SGHDT and CDR2 YYEEEE. V lost 5 bases and J 4 bases, leaving 15 bases between the germline ends. The CDR3 is made up of 15 amino acids. The TCR originated in a man between 18 and 29 years old who had mild COVID-19 (a few samples of this study predate the infection). Cell type and time point are not known. Sequenced: PBMCs or a T cell subset sorted from them (not recorded which). The gene calls are TRBV5-6 and TRBJ2-2; no definite D call. This CDR3 reads CASRRNSPSTGELFF. CDR3 sequence (DNA): TGTGCCAGCAGGAGGAACAGTCCGAGCACCGGGGAGCTGTTTTTT.